Listed below are T cell receptor beta chains from one sample, sequenced in a study of T cell responses to AZD1222 COVID-19 vaccine. The method was immunoSEQ multiplex PCR; TCRdb's version includes in-frame clones alone and lacks a portion of them. Of about 22,000 clones detected, 65% to 90% appear once; the ten largest clones hold less than 55%. The material sequenced was peripheral blood, taken on day 0 of AZD1222 vaccination. Every receptor here comes from an adult in good health. The CDR3 runs from the conserved cysteine through the conserved F or W. D genes are given only for firm matches. Clone size, where shown, is once, few, many, or a class for clones that have expanded.

17 TRBJ2-7 - - TRBV3-1/TRBV3-2 CASSHNAWGTGTYEQYF TGTGCCAGCAGCCATAACGCGTGGGGGACGGGCACCTACGAGCAGTACTTC
18 TRBJ1-4 - TRBD1 TRBV5-5 CASSTIGQGGFANEKLFF TGTGCCAGCAGCACGATTGGACAGGGAGGCTTTGCTAATGAAAAACTGTTTTTT
14 TRBJ1-1 once - TRBV28 CASSWGMMNTEAFF TGTGCCAGCAGCTGGGGTATGATGAACACTGAAGCTTTCTTT
17 TRBJ1-5 - - TRBV28 CASSFLGVRGRSQPQHF TGTGCCAGCAGTTTTTTGGGGGTCAGGGGAAGGAGTCAGCCCCAGCATTTT
13 TRBJ2-3 - - TRBV11-2 CASSPSWEDTQYF TGTGCCAGCAGCCCCTCGTGGGAAGATACGCAGTATTTT
15 TRBJ2-1 - TRBD2 TRBV6-1 CASSEWAGGSYEQFF TGTGCCAGCAGTGAATGGGCGGGGGGAAGTTATGAGCAGTTCTTC
16 TRBJ2-5 few TRBD1 TRBV6-1 CASSVASGGGQETQYF TGTGCCAGCAGTGTAGCGTCAGGGGGTGGGCAAGAGACCCAGTACTTC
17 TRBJ2-3 - TRBD1 TRBV7-2 CASSLKVPGQQTDTQYF TGTGCCAGCAGCTTAAAGGTCCCGGGACAGCAGACAGATACGCAGTATTTT
14 TRBJ1-2 - - TRBV28 CASSLWGSNYGYTF TGTGCCAGCAGTTTATGGGGGTCAAACTATGGCTACACCTTC
13 TRBJ1-2 - - TRBV13 CASGSGTDYGYTF TGTGCCAGCGGTTCAGGGACGGACTATGGCTACACCTTC
14 TRBJ2-7 - TRBD2 TRBV7-8 CASSLAGGVREQYF TGTGCCAGCAGCTTAGCGGGAGGGGTTCGCGAGCAGTACTTC
16 TRBJ1-6 - - TRBV9 CASSVGQAPYNSPLHF TGTGCCAGCAGCGTAGGGCAGGCTCCGTATAATTCACCCCTCCACTTT
12 TRBJ2-1 - - TRBV5-4 CAASVAYNEQFF TGTGCCGCTAGCGTAGCCTACAATGAGCAGTTCTTC
15 TRBJ1-5 - - TRBV19 CASSIPGLADQPQHF TGTGCCAGTAGTATCCCCGGGTTGGCCGATCAGCCCCAGCATTTT
17 TRBJ2-1 - TRBD2 TRBV5-6 CASSPTGLAGRYNEQFF TGTGCCAGCAGCCCCACGGGACTAGCGGGCCGCTACAATGAGCAGTTCTTC
16 TRBJ1-4 - - TRBV25-1 CASSEIIGGRREKLFF TGTGCCAGCAGTGAGATTATCGGGGGGCGACGAGAAAAACTGTTTTTT
14 TRBJ2-7 - TRBD1 TRBV6-2/TRBV6-3 CASSYLGQGYEQYF TGTGCCAGCAGTTACTTGGGACAGGGGTACGAGCAGTACTTC
16 TRBJ1-6 - TRBD1 TRBV7-9 CASVPPGQGNNSPLHF TGTGCCAGCGTCCCCCCGGGACAGGGCAATAATTCACCCCTCCACTTT
13 TRBJ2-1 - TRBD1 TRBV19 CASSIEQGNEQFF TGTGCCAGTAGTATAGAACAGGGGAATGAGCAGTTCTTC
15 TRBJ2-1 - TRBD2 TRBV7-9 CASSSPAGGLGEQFF TGTGCCAGCAGCTCGCCTGCGGGGGGACTAGGTGAGCAGTTCTTC
14 TRBJ1-6 - - TRBV10-3 CAINSGQGGSPLHF TGTGCCATCAATTCCGGGCAGGGTGGCTCACCCCTCCACTTT
16 TRBJ2-6 - TRBD2 TRBV7-8 CASRGGATSGANVLTF TGTGCCAGTCGCGGGGGGGCGACTTCTGGGGCCAACGTCCTGACTTTC
13 TRBJ1-4 - - TRBV20-1 CSASSGPNEKLFF TGCAGTGCTAGTTCCGGCCCTAATGAAAAACTGTTTTTT
13 TRBJ2-5 - TRBD1 TRBV13 CASSQDREETQYF TGTGCCAGCAGCCAAGACAGGGAAGAGACCCAGTACTTC
16 TRBJ2-5 few TRBD2 TRBV11-2 CASSLAVTSGQETQYF TGTGCCAGCAGCTTAGCTGTGACTAGCGGACAAGAGACCCAGTACTTC
13 TRBJ2-1 - - TRBV11-1 CASSFGPGGEQFF TGTGCCAGCAGCTTCGGACCCGGAGGTGAGCAGTTCTTC
14 TRBJ1-1 once - TRBV18 CASSPSGPSGEAFF TGTGCCAGCTCACCGAGCGGCCCGTCGGGTGAAGCTTTCTTT
16 TRBJ2-5 - TRBD2 TRBV27 CASNRTSGGPGETQYF TGTGCCAGCAACAGGACTAGCGGGGGTCCAGGGGAGACCCAGTACTTC
14 TRBJ1-6 - TRBD1 TRBV5-8 CASNLGTGNSPLHF TGTGCCAGCAACCTCGGGACAGGGAACTCACCCCTCCACTTT
17 TRBJ2-1 - TRBD2 TRBV14 CASSQGLGGGPYNEQFF TGTGCCAGCAGCCAAGGGTTGGGCGGGGGGCCCTACAATGAGCAGTTCTTC
16 TRBJ2-6 - - TRBV6-5 CASSYVVTSGANVLTF TGTGCCAGCAGTTATGTGGTTACCTCTGGGGCCAACGTCCTGACTTTC